Below, 15 T cell receptor beta chains from the same sample are listed, as sequenced in a study of CD8 T cells in Susac syndrome. Random hexamers were used to reverse transcribe the RNA input (about 0.45 to 1 ug). TCRdb reanalysed the immunoSEQ multiplex PCR reads using MiXCR and keeps one entry per CDR3 protein. This sample has about 190,000 distinct CDR3 sequences; roughly nine tenths occur once, and the top ten carry about 0.1%. Sequencing used CD4+ T cells from PBMCs. The receptors originated from a human donor with Susac syndrome.

The J gene is TRBJ1-1, the V gene TRBV19, with D perhaps matching TRBD1 (5 bases). Germline V lookup: CDR1 LNHDA, CDR2 SQIVND (reference sequence). This CDR3 spans 15 amino acids. V was trimmed by 5 bases and J by 0 bases, leaving 13 bases between them. CDR3 protein: CASSEGAFVNTEAFF. The CDR3 DNA follows: TGTGCCAGTAGTGAAGGGGCCTTCGTGAACACTGAAGCTTTCTTT.

J is TRBJ2-7 and V is TRBV29-1; D call uncertain. This CDR3 is built from 13 residues. CDR1 and CDR2 (germline): SQVTM, ANQGSEA. Trimming shortened V by 5 bases and J by 5 bases, and 16 bases separated the two germline ends. As DNA, the CDR3 is TGCAGCGTTTTGACCCCCTGGAGTGACGAGCAGTACTTC. It is translated as CSVLTPWSDEQYF.

This sequence joins TRBV20-1 and TRBJ2-3, with 7 positions matching TRBD2. The junction had 6 bases not matched to a gene; V was cut back by 2 bases and J by 1 base. This CDR3 has 15 amino acids. CDR1 DFQATT and CDR2 SNEGSKA come from the germline V gene (reference sequence). The CDR3 DNA follows: TGCAGTGCTAGAAGGGGCCGGGGGGGCACAGATACGCAGTATTTT. Translated, it gives CSARRGRGGTDTQYF.

This clonotype was seen only once. The V and J genes are TRBV7-9 and TRBJ2-7; tentative D call: TRBD1 (5 bases). Trimming removed 5 bases from V and 3 bases from J, with 20 bases in between. The CDR3 length is 16 residues. Germline assignment: CDR1 SEHNR and CDR2 FQNEAQ (reference sequence). CDR3 bases: TGTGCCAGCAGCCCCCCAGGGTATTTGTCCCTCTACGAGCAGTACTTC. Translated: CASSPPGYLSLYEQYF.

The V gene is TRBV4-1, the J gene TRBJ1-1; the D is unclear. This CDR3 is built from 16 residues. Germline values: CDR1 MGHRA, CDR2 YSYEKL. V lost 3 bases and J 3 bases, leaving 17 bases between the germline ends. CDR3 nucleotide sequence: TGCGCCAGCAGCCAGGTTCAGGCCAAGTGGGACACTGAAGCTTTCTTT. Translating gives CASSQVQAKWDTEAFF.

This clonotype was seen a handful of times. The chain is built from TRBV5-6 and TRBJ1-5; D gene uncertain. The CDR3 covers 13 residues. V was shortened by 0 bases and J by 3 bases, with 4 bases between the two germline ends. Germline V CDR1 and CDR2: SGHDT, YYEEEE. The CDR3 DNA reads as TGTGCCAGCAGCTTGGGCCTCAATCAGCCCCAGCATTTT. It specifies CASSLGLNQPQHF.

This clonotype was detected only a few times. This sequence joins TRBV4-2 and TRBJ2-3; 7 positions agree with TRBD1. This CDR3 is 16 amino acids long. V trimming: 0 bases; J trimming: 2 bases; junction bases outside the gene matches: 5. Germline CDR1 reads LGHNA; CDR2 reads YNFKEQ. This CDR3 is CASSQDTGVTTDTQYF. The CDR3 coding sequence is TGTGCCAGCAGCCAAGATACAGGGGTAACCACAGATACGCAGTATTTT.

V gene TRBV20-1 combines with J gene TRBJ1-5; 7 bases are a match to TRBD1. J was trimmed by 0 bases and V by 4 bases; bases with no gene match: 15. This CDR3 contains 18 residues. Germline values: CDR1 DFQATT, CDR2 SNEGSKA (reference sequence). CDR3 DNA: TGCAGTGCTAACCCGCAACTACCGGGACAGATTAGCAATCAGCCCCAGCATTTT. The encoded protein is CSANPQLPGQISNQPQHF.

This sequence joins TRBV5-6 and TRBJ2-7, with D perhaps matching TRBD1 or TRBD2 (5 bases each). The CDR3 has 15 amino acids. Between the trimmed V and J ends, which lost 4 bases and 3 bases, there was a span of 17 bases. The V gene's germline CDR1 is SGHDT and CDR2 YYEEEE. The DNA of the CDR3 is TGTGCCAGCAGCAGACCCGCGAGGGGCTTCTACGAGCAGTACTTC. Amino acids: CASSRPARGFYEQYF.

The rearrangement joins TRBV5-1 to TRBJ2-7, with unresolved D. The length of the CDR3 is 14 residues. Per germline, CDR1 SGHRS and CDR2 YFSETQ. Trimming stripped 4 bases from V and 4 bases from J, with 15 bases between. The CDR3 bases are TGCGCCAGCAGCACCCCTTCGGACCCTTACGAGCAGTACTTC. Protein: CASSTPSDPYEQYF.

CDR3: CSARDRQGGSNSPLHF. The DNA for the CDR3 is TGCAGTGCTAGAGATCGACAGGGAGGCTCCAATTCACCCCTCCACTTT. This chain links TRBV20-1 with TRBJ1-6; 7 bases are a match to TRBD1. Germline CDR1 DFQATT, CDR2 SNEGSKA (reference sequence). The CDR3 has 16 residues. V was clipped by 0 bases and J by 7 bases; unmatched bases: 9.

CDR3 loop: CASRTSGSGTGELFF. CDR3 nucleotide sequence: TGCGCCAGTAGGACTAGCGGGAGTGGTACCGGGGAGCTGTTTTTT. V and J are TRBV5-1 and TRBJ2-2, with 13 bases aligning to TRBD2. CDR1 and CDR2 from the germline V gene are SGHRS and YFSETQ. The CDR3 covers 15 residues. Losses at the gene ends were 8 bases for V and 5 bases for J; bases not matched to a gene: 6.

This clonotype was detected once. The J gene is TRBJ2-5, the V gene TRBV6-1, with 9 bases identical to TRBD1. V dropped 5 bases and J dropped 3; count of bases not matched to a gene: 4. This CDR3 is 14 amino acids long. Germline CDR1 is MNHNS and CDR2 is SASEGT. The CDR3 nucleotides read TGTGCCAGCAGTTGGACAGGGGACAAAGAGACCCAGTACTTC. Residues: CASSWTGDKETQYF.

The chain carries TRBV7-2 and TRBJ2-7, with unresolved D. This CDR3 has 15 residues. V was cut by 0 bases and J by 5 bases, with 14 bases left in between. Per the germline V gene, CDR1 is SGHTA and CDR2 is FQGNSA. The CDR3 DNA sequence: TGTGCCAGCAGCTTAGCGTCAAACGAATTCCACGAGCAGTACTTC. Translating it yields CASSLASNEFHEQYF.

This chain links TRBV27 with TRBJ2-5; 8 bases match TRBD1. With 3 bases clipped from V and 4 bases from J, the junction kept 7 bases outside the gene matches. Germline-derived CDR1 and CDR2 are MNHEY and SMNVEV (reference sequence). CDR3 size: 15 residues. The CDR3 protein is CASSFYTGGTETQYF. The DNA for the CDR3 is TGTGCCAGCAGTTTCTACACAGGGGGAACAGAGACCCAGTACTTC.